The 16 T cell receptor beta chains reported below all come from one sample, sequenced in a study of neurological immune-mediated disorders. TCRdb fed the 5' RACE reads into MiXCR, producing one record per CDR3 protein. The sample has 60,000 to 85,000 distinct CDR3 sequences, less than 5.5% seen once; the top ten hold around 7.2%. The material sequenced was PBMCs. The receptors were sampled from a man aged 18 to 29 with multiple sclerosis.

In this sample, this clonotype turned up many times. The J gene is TRBJ1-3, the V gene TRBV12-3 or TRBV12-4; no definite D call. V was shortened by 5 bases and J by 3 bases, with 11 bases between the two germline ends. The CDR3 sequence is 14 residues long. The CDR3 sequence is CASSPLGNGNTIYF. The CDR3 DNA follows: TGTGCCAGCAGTCCCTTGGGCAATGGAAACACCATATATTTT.

This clonotype was detected only a few times. This could be a read error, since a much larger clone is one nucleotide away. V usage is TRBV29-1 and J usage is TRBJ2-2, with D hard to call. CDR1 and CDR2 (germline): SQVTM, ANQGSEA. The V end was cut by 4 bases, the J end by 0 bases, with 9 bases between. The length of the CDR3 is 14 residues. This CDR3 reads CSVADSTNTGELFF. The DNA of the CDR3 is TGCAGCGTTGCAGATTCCACGAACACCGGGGAGCTGTTTTTT.

Note on this clonotype: A much larger clone is a single base away; this may be a read error. This rearrangement joins TRBV5-5 to TRBJ2-7, with D possibly being TRBD2 (5 bases). Germline V gives CDR1 SGHKS, CDR2 YYEKEE (reference sequence). V was clipped by 4 bases and J by 2 bases, with 10 bases between them. The CDR3 totals 13 residues. The CDR3 nucleotides read TGTGCCAGCAGCAGGACTTTCGCCTACGAGCAGTACTTC. Its translation: CASSRTFAYEQYF. Complete variable domain (other parts from reference TRBV5-5 and TRBJ2-7): DAGVTQSPTHLIKTRGQQVTLRCSPISGHKSVSWYQQVLGQGPQFIFQYYEKEERGRGNFPDRFSARQFPNYSSELNVNALLLGDSALYLCASSRTFAYEQYFGPGTRLTVT.

This clonotype has a count of ten or more. V is TRBV20-1 and J is TRBJ2-7, with D perhaps matching TRBD1 (5 bases). Germline V gene sequence: CDR1 DFQATT, CDR2 SNEGSKA (reference sequence). V shed 5 bases and J shed 5 bases, with 13 bases lying between them. The CDR3 sequence is 12 residues long. CDR3 sequence: CSAGASLDEQYF. The CDR3 region has the DNA TGCAGTGCTGGGGCCAGTCTGGACGAGCAGTACTTC.

This clonotype came up many times. V and J are TRBV5-1 and TRBJ2-7, with 7 bases aligning to TRBD2. Per the germline V gene, CDR1 is SGHRS and CDR2 is YFSETQ. The trim removed 0 bases at V and 3 bases at J, leaving 6 bases unmatched. The CDR3 covers 15 residues. The CDR3: CASSLGGGNDYEQYF. DNA of the CDR3: TGCGCCAGCAGCTTGGGGGGGGGAAACGACTACGAGCAGTACTTC.

In its sample, this clonotype was seen many times. This chain joins TRBV12-3 or TRBV12-4 and TRBJ1-4; D remains ambiguous. Trimming removed 3 bases from V and 5 bases from J, with 13 bases in between. The CDR3 runs 15 residues. CDR3 in DNA: TGTGCCAGCAGTTTTCGGGCGGCAGAGAATGAAAAACTGTTTTTT. Translating gives CASSFRAAENEKLFF.

This clonotype came up many times. This sequence joins TRBV7-8 and TRBJ1-1; the D gene is possibly TRBD1 (5 bases). CDR3 length: 15 amino acids. Germline lookup yields CDR1 SGHVS and CDR2 FQNEAQ. Deletions cut 5 bases from V and 0 bases from J, with 13 bases between. This CDR3 reads CASSPTQGMNTEAFF. CDR3 nucleotide sequence: TGTGCCAGCAGCCCGACCCAGGGTATGAACACTGAAGCTTTCTTT. The full variable domain, its missing parts supplied by reference TRBV7-8 and TRBJ1-1, is GAGVSQSPRYKVAKRGQDVALRCDPISGHVSLFWYQQALGQGPEFLTYFQNEAQLDKSGLPSDRFFAERPEGSVSTLKIQRTQQEDSAVYLCASSPTQGMNTEAFFGQGTRLTVV.

At least ten counts were recorded for this clonotype. CDR3: CASSPQGGTTDTQYF. Here the CDR3 DNA reads TGTGCCAGCAGCCCCCAAGGGGGGACCACAGATACGCAGTATTTT. The V gene is TRBV7-9, the J gene TRBJ2-3; the D call may be TRBD1 or TRBD2 (6 bases each). Trimming left V 5 bases short and J 2 bases short, with 14 bases between. This CDR3 spans 15 amino acids. Germline assignment: CDR1 SEHNR and CDR2 FQNEAQ (reference sequence). The variable domain in full, completed from reference TRBV7-9 and TRBJ2-3, reads DTGVSQNPRHKITKRGQNVTFRCDPISEHNRLYWYRQTLGQGPEFLTYFQNEAQLEKSRLLSDRFSAERPKGSFSTLEIQRTEQGDSAMYLCASSPQGGTTDTQYFGPGTRLTVL.

This clonotype was seen many times. The gene calls are TRBV25-1 and TRBJ2-3; 7 bases agree with TRBD2. Looked up from germline, CDR1 is MGHDK and CDR2 is SYGVNS. The CDR3 contains 16 residues. The V gene end was trimmed by 3 bases and the J gene end by 4 bases; junction bases not matched to a gene: 10. The CDR3 spells CASSDSGRIPPDTQYF. The CDR3 DNA reads as TGTGCCAGCAGTGATTCCGGGAGGATCCCCCCAGATACGCAGTATTTT.

This clonotype was recorded many times. The chain recombines TRBV7-2 with TRBJ2-5; no definite D call. Trimming removed 5 bases from V and 4 bases from J, with 11 bases in between. The CDR3 contains 13 residues. Germline CDR1 is SGHTA and CDR2 is FQGNSA. The CDR3 loop is CASSPAYRETQYF. The CDR3 bases are TGTGCCAGCAGCCCGGCCTACCGAGAGACCCAGTACTTC.

This clonotype occurred many times. V is TRBV6-6 and J is TRBJ2-7, with D possibly being TRBD2 (6 bases). The CDR3 loop spans 14 amino acids. Germline CDR1 is MNHNY and CDR2 is SVGAGI (reference sequence). Trimming pared 5 bases from V and 4 bases from J, leaving 15 bases between. The CDR3 protein is CASSPTGTLYEQYF. The CDR3, as DNA: TGTGCCAGCAGTCCCACCGGGACTTTGTACGAGCAGTACTTC.

The chain employs TRBV29-1 and TRBJ2-1; weak D call: TRBD2 (6 bases). The germline V and J ends were trimmed by 7 bases and 5 bases, with 15 bases remaining between them. Germline V gives CDR1 SQVTM, CDR2 ANQGSEA. The CDR3 extends over 13 amino acids. The CDR3 protein is CSAGEIADNEQFF. Here the CDR3 DNA reads TGCAGCGCCGGCGAAATAGCGGACAATGAGCAGTTCTTC.

This clonotype was recorded many times. The rearrangement uses TRBV5-5 and TRBJ2-3, with no clear D. CDR1 SGHKS and CDR2 YYEKEE come from the germline V gene (reference sequence). Trimming took 4 bases from V and 4 from J, leaving 13 bases between them. This CDR3 region has 14 residues. The CDR3 here is CASSLGPAPDTQYF. In DNA, the CDR3 is TGTGCCAGCAGCCTAGGGCCCGCCCCAGATACGCAGTATTTT.

V gene TRBV6-1 combines with J gene TRBJ2-2, with 7 bases lining up with TRBD1. V shed 7 bases and J 7 bases; nucleotides not matched to a gene: 9. The germline V gene encodes CDR1 MNHNS and CDR2 SASEGT. The CDR3 extends over 14 amino acids. The CDR3 protein is CASNRQGAVGELFF. Here the CDR3 DNA reads TGTGCCAGCAATCGACAGGGAGCCGTCGGGGAGCTGTTTTTT.

This clonotype was observed a handful of times. The chain is built from TRBV6-5 and TRBJ2-2; 8 positions match TRBD2. Germline V lookup: CDR1 MNHEY, CDR2 SVGAGI. This CDR3 is built from 17 residues. The ends lost 5 bases at V and 4 bases at J; junction bases unmatched: 12. The CDR3 is CASSPPLREGRTGELFF. In DNA, the CDR3 is TGTGCCAGCAGTCCGCCCTTACGGGAGGGCCGCACCGGGGAGCTGTTTTTT.

This clonotype was counted ten times or more. This chain uses TRBV9 with TRBJ1-3; 7 nucleotides align to TRBD1. The CDR3 contains 14 residues. The V and J ends lost 4 bases and 4 bases, in that order; junction bases with no gene match: 5. CDR1 is SGDLS and CDR2 is YYNGEE in the germline V gene. The CDR3 sequence is CASSLTGEGNTIYF. The CDR3 coding sequence is TGTGCCAGCAGCTTAACAGGGGAAGGAAACACCATATATTTT.